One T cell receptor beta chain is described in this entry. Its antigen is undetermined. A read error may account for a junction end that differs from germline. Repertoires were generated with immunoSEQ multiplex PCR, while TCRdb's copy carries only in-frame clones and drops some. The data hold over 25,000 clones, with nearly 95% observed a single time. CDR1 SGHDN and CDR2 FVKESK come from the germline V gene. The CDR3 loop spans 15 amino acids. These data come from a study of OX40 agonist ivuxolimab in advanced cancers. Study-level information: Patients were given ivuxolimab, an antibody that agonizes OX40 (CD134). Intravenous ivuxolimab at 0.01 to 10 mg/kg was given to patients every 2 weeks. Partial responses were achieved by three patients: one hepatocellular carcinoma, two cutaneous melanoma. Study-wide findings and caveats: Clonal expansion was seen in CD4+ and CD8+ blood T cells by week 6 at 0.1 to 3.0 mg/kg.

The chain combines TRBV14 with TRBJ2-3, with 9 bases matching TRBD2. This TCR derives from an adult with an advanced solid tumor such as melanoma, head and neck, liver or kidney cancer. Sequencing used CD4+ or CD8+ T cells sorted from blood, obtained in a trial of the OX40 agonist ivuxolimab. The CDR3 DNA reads TGTGCCAGCAGTCAAGCGGGGGGCCTCACAGATACGCAGTATTTT. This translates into CASSQAGGLTDTQYF.